Following are 15 T cell receptor beta chains from one sample sequenced in a study of T cell repertoires in cytomegalovirus infection. What these receptors recognize is not known. TCRdb processed the reads anew with MiXCR; each CDR3 protein has one entry. The data contain roughly 990,000 distinct CDR3 sequences, more than 25% of them seen just once; the ten biggest clones take up around 15%. The source material was cultured CD8+ T cells from PBMCs, sampled from culture after CMV antigen stimulation. These receptors all stem from a human donor in good health (CMV status not recorded). Some clones in this sample may be carry-over from other donors' samples.

Comment on this clonotype: Germline and junction disagree at one end, which may indicate a read error. The V call is TRBV12-3 or TRBV12-4, the J call TRBJ2-7; maybe TRBD1 (5 bases). This CDR3 has 16 residues. The CDR3 loop reads CASSLEHDRTSYEQYF. DNA for the CDR3: TGTGCTAGCAGTTTAGAACATGACAGAACATCCTACGAGCAGTACTTC.

The gene calls are TRBV19 and TRBJ2-7; no clear D. Trimming stripped 3 bases from V and 2 bases from J, with 17 bases between. The germline V gene encodes CDR1 LNHDA and CDR2 SQIVND (reference sequence). This CDR3 is built from 16 residues. As DNA, the CDR3 is TGTGCCAGTAGTATTGGAACCGGGTCCTTTGCCTACGAGCAGTACTTC. The encoded protein is CASSIGTGSFAYEQYF.

This clonotype was seen more than once but under ten times. CDR3 loop: CASSLAVGGSYEQYV. DNA for the CDR3: TGCGCCAGCAGCTTGGCGGTAGGGGGGTCCTACGAGCAGTACGTC. The V and J genes are TRBV5-1 and TRBJ2-7; D possibly uses TRBD1 or TRBD2 (6 bases each). V was trimmed by 0 bases and J by 1 base, leaving 11 bases between them. CDR3 length: 15 residues. Germline V gives CDR1 SGHRS, CDR2 YFSETQ.

To note about this clonotype: One end of the junction fails to match germline, which may point to a read error. The J gene is TRBJ2-7, the V gene TRBV5-3; D is perhaps TRBD2 (6 bases). TRBV5-3 is given ORF status, its function remaining uncertain. The CDR3 runs 14 residues. The CDR3 loop reads CASSLGLPTYEQYF. In nucleotides, the CDR3 is TGTGCCAGCAGCTTGGGACTGCCGACCTACGAGCAGTACTTC.

This clonotype was counted many times. V usage is TRBV7-2 and J usage is TRBJ2-1; D call uncertain. Germline CDR1 and CDR2: SGHTA and FQGNSA. The CDR3 sequence is 18 residues long. Trimming pared 2 bases from V and 4 bases from J, leaving 21 bases between. The CDR3 region is CASSLPGGIGYPYNEQFF. DNA for the CDR3: TGTGCCAGCAGCTTACCGGGCGGCATAGGGTACCCGTACAATGAGCAGTTCTTC.

V and J are TRBV6-6 and TRBJ2-2; D is unclear. The CDR3 runs 17 residues. Germline CDR1 reads MNHNY; CDR2 reads SVGAGI (reference sequence). Trimming stripped 5 bases from V and 4 bases from J, with 20 bases between. Written as DNA, the CDR3 is TGTGCCAGCAGTCCCGGGTTTGCCCTAACTTTCACCGGGGAGCTGTTTTTT. Translation: CASSPGFALTFTGELFF.

The chain carries TRBV19 and TRBJ1-5; 9 bases fit TRBD1. CDR3 length equals 16 residues. Unmatched junction bases numbered 7, after V lost 3 bases and J lost 4 bases. CDR1 is LNHDA and CDR2 is SQIVND in the germline V gene (reference sequence). The CDR3 nucleotides are TGTGCCAGTAGTATCGCCACAGGGGGCGTAAATCAGCCCCAGCATTTT. Its translation is CASSIATGGVNQPQHF.

The rearrangement uses TRBV12-3 or TRBV12-4 and TRBJ2-3; 13 bases align to TRBD2. The CDR3 contains 15 residues. The J segment lost 5 bases and the V segment lost 6 bases, leaving 5 bases of the junction unmatched. The CDR3 coding sequence is TGTGCCAGCAGCGGACTAGCGGGGGAACAAGATACGCAGTATTTT. Amino acids: CASSGLAGEQDTQYF.

There are a few counts of this clonotype. This chain connects TRBV27 to TRBJ1-1, with D perhaps matching TRBD1 (5 bases). V was pared by 5 bases and J by 3 bases, with 10 bases between. Germline CDR1 MNHEY, CDR2 SMNVEV (reference sequence). The CDR3 has 13 residues. The CDR3 DNA reads TGTGCCAGCAGTAGCAGGGTTTACACTGAAGCTTTCTTT. The encoded protein is CASSSRVYTEAFF.

In this sample, this clonotype turned up many times. The chain links TRBV7-2 to TRBJ2-1, with 7 bases aligning to TRBD2. The junction had 7 bases not matched to a gene; V was cut back by 2 bases and J by 0 bases. The CDR3 has 17 residues. CDR1 and CDR2 from the germline V gene are SGHTA and FQGNSA. The CDR3 here is CASSLKRGPSSYNEQFF. In DNA, the CDR3 is TGTGCCAGCAGCTTAAAGCGGGGACCTAGCTCCTACAATGAGCAGTTCTTC.

J is TRBJ2-2 and V is TRBV28, with D uncertain. From germline, CDR1 is MDHEN and CDR2 SYDVKM. This CDR3 has 15 amino acids. V was cut by 1 base and J by 4 bases, with 10 bases left in between. The CDR3 coding sequence is TGTGCCAGCAGTTTATTCCCAGTTAGCACCGGGGAGCTGTTTTTT. Translation gives CASSLFPVSTGELFF. The full variable domain, in which reference TRBV28 and TRBJ2-2 provide the parts outside the CDR3, is DVKVTQSSRYLVKRTGEKVFLECVQDMDHENMFWYRQDPGLGLRLIYFSYDVKMKEKGDIPEGYSVSREKKERFSLILESASTNQTSMYLCASSLFPVSTGELFFGEGSRLTVL.

V gene TRBV6-5 combines with J gene TRBJ2-7, with no clear D. The CDR3 is 16 residues long. Looked up from germline, CDR1 is MNHEY and CDR2 is SVGAGI. Trimming shortened V by 4 bases and J by 1 base, and 17 bases separated the two germline ends. Here the CDR3 reads CASSLSSYTLSYEQYF. Written as DNA, the CDR3 is TGTGCCAGCAGTTTAAGCTCGTACACATTGTCCTACGAGCAGTACTTC.

This clonotype was detected only a few times. The CDR3 sequence: CASTYTGYREKLFF. CDR3 DNA sequence: TGTGCCAGCACCTACACAGGATACCGAGAAAAACTGTTTTTT. This chain links TRBV2 with TRBJ1-4, with D possibly being TRBD1 (5 bases). CDR1 SNHLY and CDR2 FYNNEI come from the germline V gene. The V and J ends lost 7 bases and 8 bases respectively, with 17 bases between them. CDR3 length: 14 amino acids.

V is TRBV6-2 or TRBV6-3 and J is TRBJ1-2; maybe TRBD1 (6 bases). This CDR3 has 14 amino acids. From germline, CDR1 is MNHEY and CDR2 SVGEGT. V was cut by 2 bases and J by 5 bases, with 12 bases left in between. CDR3 sequence (DNA): TGTGCCAGCAGTTACCTCGGGACAAAGTATGGCTACACCTTC. This translates into CASSYLGTKYGYTF.

V gene TRBV11-1 combines with J gene TRBJ2-4; D call uncertain. CDR3 size: 13 residues. Per the germline V gene, CDR1 is SGHAT and CDR2 is FQDESV (reference sequence). V shed 4 bases and J shed 12 bases, with 16 bases lying between them. CDR3 sequence (DNA): TGTGCCAGCAGCTCCTCCGGTGGGGTGGATCAGTACTTC. It yields the protein CASSSSGGVDQYF.